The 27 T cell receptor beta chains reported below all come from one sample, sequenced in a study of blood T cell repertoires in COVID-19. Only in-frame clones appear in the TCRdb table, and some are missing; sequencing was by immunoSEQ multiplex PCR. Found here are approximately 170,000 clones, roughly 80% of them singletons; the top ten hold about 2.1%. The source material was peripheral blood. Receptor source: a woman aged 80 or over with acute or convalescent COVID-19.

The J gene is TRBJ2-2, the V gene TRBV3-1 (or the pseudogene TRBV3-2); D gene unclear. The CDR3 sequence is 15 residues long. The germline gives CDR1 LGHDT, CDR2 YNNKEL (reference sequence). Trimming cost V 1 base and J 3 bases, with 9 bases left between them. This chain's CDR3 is CASSQGNSYTGELFF. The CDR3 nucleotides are TGTGCCAGCAGCCAAGGAAATAGCTACACCGGGGAGCTGTTTTTT.

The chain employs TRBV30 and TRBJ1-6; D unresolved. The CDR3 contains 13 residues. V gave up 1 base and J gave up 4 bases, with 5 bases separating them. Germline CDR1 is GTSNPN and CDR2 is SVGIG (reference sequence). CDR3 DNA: TGTGCCTGGAGTGGCCAGTATAATTCACCCCTCCACTTT. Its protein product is CAWSGQYNSPLHF.

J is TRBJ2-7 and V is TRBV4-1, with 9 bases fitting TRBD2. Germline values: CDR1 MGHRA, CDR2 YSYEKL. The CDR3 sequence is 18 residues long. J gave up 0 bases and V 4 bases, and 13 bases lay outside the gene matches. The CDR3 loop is CASSRRLGLAGTSYEQYF. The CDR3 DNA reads TGCGCCAGCAGCCGACGCCTAGGGCTAGCGGGGACCTCCTACGAGCAGTACTTC.

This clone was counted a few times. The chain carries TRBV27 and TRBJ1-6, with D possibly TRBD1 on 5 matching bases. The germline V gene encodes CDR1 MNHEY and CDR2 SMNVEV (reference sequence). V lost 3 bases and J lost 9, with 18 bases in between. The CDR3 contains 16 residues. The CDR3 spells CASSFFAGGVGSPLHF. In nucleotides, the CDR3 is TGTGCCAGCAGTTTCTTTGCCGGGGGGGTAGGTTCACCCCTCCACTTT.

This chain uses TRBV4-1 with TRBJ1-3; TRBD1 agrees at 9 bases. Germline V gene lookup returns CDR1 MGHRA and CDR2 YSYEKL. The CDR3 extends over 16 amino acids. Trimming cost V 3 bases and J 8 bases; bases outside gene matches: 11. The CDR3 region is CASSHSSWDRVDTIYF. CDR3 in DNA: TGCGCCAGCAGCCATTCTTCCTGGGACAGGGTAGACACCATATATTTT.

Written as DNA, the CDR3 is TGTGCCAGCAGCTTGTCACAGGGGAACTATGGCTACACCTTC. Protein sequence: CASSLSQGNYGYTF. This chain connects TRBV7-2 to TRBJ1-2; 7 positions match TRBD1. Germline loops: CDR1 SGHTA, CDR2 FQGNSA. Trimming took 3 bases from V and 2 from J; bases not matched to a gene: 3. This CDR3 spans 14 amino acids.

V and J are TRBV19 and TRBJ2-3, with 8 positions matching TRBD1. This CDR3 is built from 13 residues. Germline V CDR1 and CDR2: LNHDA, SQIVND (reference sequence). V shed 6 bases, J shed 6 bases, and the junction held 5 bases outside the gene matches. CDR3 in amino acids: CASSMDREDTQYF. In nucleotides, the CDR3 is TGTGCCAGTAGCATGGACAGGGAGGATACGCAGTATTTT.

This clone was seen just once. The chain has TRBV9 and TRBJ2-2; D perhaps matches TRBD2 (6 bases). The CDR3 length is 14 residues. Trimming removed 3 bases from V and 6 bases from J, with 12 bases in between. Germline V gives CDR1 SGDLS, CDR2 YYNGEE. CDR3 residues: CASSGLESAGELFF. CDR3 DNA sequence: TGTGCCAGCAGCGGACTAGAGTCAGCCGGGGAGCTGTTTTTT. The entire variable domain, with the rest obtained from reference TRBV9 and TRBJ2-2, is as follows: DSGVTQTPKHLITATGQRVTLRCSPRSGDLSVYWYQQSLDQGLQFLIQYYNGEERAKGNILERFSAQQFPDLHSELNLSSLELGDSALYFCASSGLESAGELFFGEGSRLTVL.

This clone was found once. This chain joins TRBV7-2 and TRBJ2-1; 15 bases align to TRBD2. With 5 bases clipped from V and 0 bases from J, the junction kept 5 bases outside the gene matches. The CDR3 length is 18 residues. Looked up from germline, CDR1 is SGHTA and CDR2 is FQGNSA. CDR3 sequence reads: CASSRGLAGGFSYNEQFF. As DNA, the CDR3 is TGTGCCAGCAGCCGGGGACTAGCGGGGGGCTTCTCCTACAATGAGCAGTTCTTC. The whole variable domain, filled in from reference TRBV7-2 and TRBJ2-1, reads GAGVSQSPSNKVTEKGKDVELRCDPISGHTALYWYRQSLGQGLEFLIYFQGNSAPDKSGLPSDRFSAERTGGSVSTLTIQRTQQEDSAVYLCASSRGLAGGFSYNEQFFGPGTRLTVL.

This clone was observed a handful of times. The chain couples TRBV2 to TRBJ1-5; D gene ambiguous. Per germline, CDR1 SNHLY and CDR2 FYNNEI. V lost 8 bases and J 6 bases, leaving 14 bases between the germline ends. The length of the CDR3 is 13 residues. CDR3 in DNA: TGTGCCAGCGGACGGGAGGGCGGTCAGCCCCAGCATTTT. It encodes CASGREGGQPQHF.

CDR3 loop: CASRQGVLNTEAFF. The CDR3 DNA reads TGTGCCAGCAGACAAGGGGTACTGAACACTGAAGCTTTCTTT. The rearrangement joins TRBV28 to TRBJ1-1; possible D gene TRBD1, 5 bases. Between the trimmed V and J ends, which lost 6 bases and 0 bases, there was a span of 11 bases. The CDR3 is 14 amino acids. The germline gives CDR1 MDHEN, CDR2 SYDVKM. The variable domain in full, with the rest retrieved from reference TRBV28 and TRBJ1-1, is DVKVTQSSRYLVKRTGEKVFLECVQDMDHENMFWYRQDPGLGLRLIYFSYDVKMKEKGDIPEGYSVSREKKERFSLILESASTNQTSMYLCASRQGVLNTEAFFGQGTRLTVV.

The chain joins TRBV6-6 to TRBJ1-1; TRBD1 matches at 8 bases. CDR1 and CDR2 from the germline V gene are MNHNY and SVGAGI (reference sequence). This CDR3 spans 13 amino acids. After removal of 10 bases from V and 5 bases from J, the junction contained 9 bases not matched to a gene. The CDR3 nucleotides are TGTGCCACCAAGACAGGGGCTGGGACTGAAGCTTTCTTT. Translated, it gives CATKTGAGTEAFF.

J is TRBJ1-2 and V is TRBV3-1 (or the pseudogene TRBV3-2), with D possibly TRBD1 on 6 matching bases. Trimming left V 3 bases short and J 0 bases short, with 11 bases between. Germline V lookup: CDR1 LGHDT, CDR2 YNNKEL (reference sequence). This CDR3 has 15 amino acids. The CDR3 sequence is CASSHPGHPNYGYTF. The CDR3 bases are TGTGCCAGCAGCCATCCGGGACACCCTAACTATGGCTACACCTTC.

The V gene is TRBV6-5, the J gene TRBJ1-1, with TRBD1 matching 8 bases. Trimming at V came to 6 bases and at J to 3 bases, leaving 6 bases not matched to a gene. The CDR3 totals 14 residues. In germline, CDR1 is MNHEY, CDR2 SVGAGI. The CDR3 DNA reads TGTGCCAGCAGGCGACAGGGGCGGGACACTGAAGCTTTCTTT. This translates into CASRRQGRDTEAFF.

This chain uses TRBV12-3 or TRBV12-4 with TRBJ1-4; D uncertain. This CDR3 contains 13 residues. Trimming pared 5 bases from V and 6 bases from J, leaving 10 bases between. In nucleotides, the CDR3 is TGTGCCAGCAGTCCCGGTCCGTATGAAAAACTGTTTTTT. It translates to CASSPGPYEKLFF.

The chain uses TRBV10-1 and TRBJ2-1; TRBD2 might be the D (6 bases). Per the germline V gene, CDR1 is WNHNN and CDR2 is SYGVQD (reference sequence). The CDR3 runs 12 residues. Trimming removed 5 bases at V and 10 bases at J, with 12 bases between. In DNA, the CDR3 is TGCGCCAGCAGTAGTAGCGGAGACGAGCAGTTCTTC. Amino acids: CASSSSGDEQFF.

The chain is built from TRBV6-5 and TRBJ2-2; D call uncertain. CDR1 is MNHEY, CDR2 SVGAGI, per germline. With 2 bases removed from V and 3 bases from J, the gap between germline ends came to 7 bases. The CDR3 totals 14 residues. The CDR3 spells CASSYETYTGELFF. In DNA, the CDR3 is TGTGCCAGCAGTTACGAAACTTACACCGGGGAGCTGTTTTTT.

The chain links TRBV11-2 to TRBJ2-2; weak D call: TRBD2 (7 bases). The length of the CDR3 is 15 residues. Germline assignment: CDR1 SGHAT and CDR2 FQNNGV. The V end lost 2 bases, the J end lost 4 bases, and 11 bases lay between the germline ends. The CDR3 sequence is CASSLKGGPTGELFF. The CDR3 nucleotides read TGTGCCAGCAGCTTAAAGGGGGGGCCCACCGGGGAGCTGTTTTTT.

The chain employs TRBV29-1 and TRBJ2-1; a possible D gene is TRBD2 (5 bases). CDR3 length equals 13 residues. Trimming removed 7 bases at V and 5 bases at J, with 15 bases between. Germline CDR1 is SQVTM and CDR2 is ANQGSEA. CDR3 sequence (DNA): TGCAGCGCTATCAGGACTCGGAACAATGAGCAGTTCTTC. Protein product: CSAIRTRNNEQFF.

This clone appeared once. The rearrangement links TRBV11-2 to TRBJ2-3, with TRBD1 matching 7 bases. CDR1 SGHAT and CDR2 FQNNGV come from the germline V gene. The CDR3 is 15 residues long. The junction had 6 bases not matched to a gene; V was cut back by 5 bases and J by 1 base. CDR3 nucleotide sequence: TGTGCCAGCAGCCTAAATACAGGGGGCACAGATACGCAGTATTTT. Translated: CASSLNTGGTDTQYF.

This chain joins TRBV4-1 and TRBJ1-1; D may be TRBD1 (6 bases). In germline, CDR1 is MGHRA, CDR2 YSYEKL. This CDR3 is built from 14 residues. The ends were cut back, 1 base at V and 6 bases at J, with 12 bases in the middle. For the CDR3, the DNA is TGCGCCAGCAGCCAAGGGACAGTAAAGGCTGAAGCTTTCTTT. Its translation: CASSQGTVKAEAFF.

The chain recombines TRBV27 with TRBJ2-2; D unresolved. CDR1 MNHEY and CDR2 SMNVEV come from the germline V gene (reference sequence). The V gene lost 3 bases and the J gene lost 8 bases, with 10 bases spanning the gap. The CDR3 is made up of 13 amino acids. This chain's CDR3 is CASSFIPRGELFF. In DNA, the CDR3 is TGTGCCAGCAGTTTTATCCCCAGGGGGGAGCTGTTTTTT.

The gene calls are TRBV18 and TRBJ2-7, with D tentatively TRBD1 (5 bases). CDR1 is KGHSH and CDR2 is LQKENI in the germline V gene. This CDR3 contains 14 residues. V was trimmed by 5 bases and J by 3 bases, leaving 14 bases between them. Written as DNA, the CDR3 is TGTGCCAGCTCAGTTAGGGGATCCGGCTACGAGCAGTACTTC. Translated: CASSVRGSGYEQYF.

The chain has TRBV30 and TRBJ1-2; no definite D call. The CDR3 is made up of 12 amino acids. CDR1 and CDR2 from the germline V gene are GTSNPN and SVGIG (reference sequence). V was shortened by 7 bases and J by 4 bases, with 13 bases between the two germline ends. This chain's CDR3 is CASLTEFYGYTF. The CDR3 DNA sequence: TGTGCCTCCCTCACAGAATTCTATGGCTACACCTTC.

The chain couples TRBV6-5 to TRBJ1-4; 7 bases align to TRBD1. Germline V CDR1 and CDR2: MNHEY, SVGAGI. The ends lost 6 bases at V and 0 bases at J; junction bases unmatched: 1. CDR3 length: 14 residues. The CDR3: CASRGTATNEKLFF. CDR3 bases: TGTGCCAGCAGGGGGACAGCAACTAATGAAAAACTGTTTTTT.

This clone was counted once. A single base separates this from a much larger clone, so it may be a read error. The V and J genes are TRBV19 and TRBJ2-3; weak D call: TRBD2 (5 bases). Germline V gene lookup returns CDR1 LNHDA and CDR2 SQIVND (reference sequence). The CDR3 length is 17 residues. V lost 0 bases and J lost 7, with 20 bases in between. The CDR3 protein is CASSIDPPAEVSNTQYF. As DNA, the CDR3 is TGTGCCAGTAGTATAGATCCCCCCGCGGAGGTAAGCAATACGCAGTATTTT.

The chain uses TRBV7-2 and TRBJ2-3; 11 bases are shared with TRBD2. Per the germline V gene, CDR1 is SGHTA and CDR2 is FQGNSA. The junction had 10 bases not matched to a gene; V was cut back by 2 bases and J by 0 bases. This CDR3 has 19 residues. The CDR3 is CASSLTLSGGVGSTDTQYF. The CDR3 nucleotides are TGTGCCAGCAGCTTAACCCTTAGCGGGGGGGTTGGGAGCACAGATACGCAGTATTTT.